This T cell receptor beta chain was profiled in a study of Ad26.COV2.S vaccination and SARS-CoV-2 variants. Across the whole study: Sample donor was a member of the COV1001 Ad26.COV2.S trial arm.

The treatment denotes: about 20 received Ad26.COV2.S at low or high dose, single or two shots; several received placebo; per-sample allocation not given. Day 63 after the first injection of vaccine or placebo was the sampling time. Data came from immunoSEQ multiplex PCR; TCRdb stores just in-frame clones and leaves some out. The repertoire holds hundreds of thousands of clones, with roughly 89% as singletons. This clone was found a few times. This TCR came from a person aged 18 to 65 who received the Ad26.COV2.S COVID-19 vaccine or a placebo. Sequences were derived from peripheral blood, sampled in a trial of Ad26.COV2.S vaccine versus placebo.

In DNA form, the CDR3 reads TGTGCCAGCAGCCAAGATGGAGGGGGTTACGAGCAGTACTTC. This codes for CASSQDGGGYEQYF. The chain is built from TRBV3-1 (or the pseudogene TRBV3-2) and TRBJ2-7, with D perhaps assigned TRBD1 or TRBD2 (6 bases each). The CDR3 extends over 14 amino acids. Looked up from germline, CDR1 is LGHDT and CDR2 is YNNKEL (reference sequence). The V gene lost 0 bases and the J gene lost 4 bases, with 10 bases spanning the gap.